This T cell receptor (beta chain) is from a study of shared clonotypes between healthy human individuals. Overall study: Serving as donors were a couple of women and a few men, whose ages spanned 18 to 49.

There are 14 residues in the CDR3. V lost 3 bases and J 0 bases, leaving 9 bases between the germline ends. Per the germline V gene, CDR1 is MNHEY and CDR2 is SMNVEV (reference sequence). Every subset had its genomic DNA shared out evenly among several immunoSEQ plates. PCR replicates performed on unsorted PBMC used 300 ng DNA, 28,000 or so T cell genomes. In the original processing: Filtering of immunoSEQ junctional sequences could not match full-length read filtering. Produced via immunoSEQ multiplex PCR; TCRdb's table is partial and in-frame only. Clone size and V and J calls were adopted from that table, with D and trimming inferred from the DNA. The sample records around 500,000 clones, around three quarters being singletons.

The chain links TRBV27 to TRBJ2-7, with D perhaps matching TRBD1 (5 bases). This clonotype was obtained from a woman in her thirties or forties in good health. Some clones in this sample may be carry-over from other donors' samples. Source material: PBMCs. CDR3 sequence: CASSFTGLSYEQYF. In DNA form, the CDR3 reads TGTGCCAGCAGTTTTACAGGTCTCTCCTACGAGCAGTACTTC.